The 25 T cell receptor beta chains presented below share a single source sample, sequenced in a study of cytomegalovirus exposure and HLA in healthy donors. Assay: immunoSEQ multiplex PCR; the TCRdb copy retains only in-frame clones and omits some. This table holds roughly 56,000 clones, roughly 94% found once. Sequencing input: PBMCs. The source of these receptors is a man between 18 and 29 years old in good health and CMV-seronegative.

This sequence joins TRBV6-5 and TRBJ2-7; 11 nucleotides agree with TRBD2. CDR3 size: 13 residues. Per germline, CDR1 MNHEY and CDR2 SVGAGI. J lost 6 bases, V lost 6 bases, and 4 bases had no gene match. The chain's CDR3 is CASRSLAGGEQYF. The CDR3 DNA reads as TGTGCCAGCAGGTCTCTAGCGGGAGGCGAGCAGTACTTC.

The genes are TRBV13 and TRBJ1-5; maybe TRBD1 (6 bases). The CDR3 is made up of 15 amino acids. Germline CDR1 is PRHDT and CDR2 is FYEKMQ (reference sequence). Trimming pared 0 bases from V and 4 bases from J, leaving 10 bases between. This CDR3 is CASSLGQGSNQPQHF. The CDR3 nucleotides read TGTGCCAGCAGCTTAGGTCAGGGGTCAAATCAGCCCCAGCATTTT.

V usage is TRBV13 and J usage is TRBJ2-2; unclear D gene. Between the trimmed V and J ends, which lost 4 bases and 6 bases, there was a span of 18 bases. The V gene's germline CDR1 is PRHDT and CDR2 FYEKMQ (reference sequence). This CDR3 comprises 16 residues. The CDR3 sequence is CASSSLQPRLPGELFF. The DNA of the CDR3 is TGTGCCAGCAGCTCACTCCAGCCTAGGCTGCCCGGGGAGCTGTTTTTT.

The chain couples TRBV4-1 to TRBJ2-2; D perhaps matches TRBD1 (5 bases). The germline CDR1 and CDR2 sequences are MGHRA and YSYEKL. The CDR3 runs 15 residues. V was cut by 1 base and J by 4 bases, with 10 bases left in between. The CDR3, as DNA: TGCGCCAGCAGCCAAGTAGACAGAAGCACCGGGGAGCTGTTTTTT. It translates to CASSQVDRSTGELFF.

V is TRBV9 and J is TRBJ1-2; possibly TRBD1 for D (5 bases). Trimming pared 5 bases from V and 7 bases from J, leaving 18 bases between. The CDR3 is 14 residues long. Germline V gene data show CDR1 as SGDLS and CDR2 as YYNGEE. In DNA, the CDR3 is TGTGCCAGCAGTCGTGGGGAAGGTAGGGGTGGCTACACCTTC. Its protein is CASSRGEGRGGYTF.

The chain uses TRBV5-1 and TRBJ2-7, with TRBD1 identical over 10 bases. J lost 2 bases, V lost 4 bases, and 12 bases had no gene match. The CDR3 covers 17 residues. Looked up from germline, CDR1 is SGHRS and CDR2 is YFSETQ. The CDR3 nucleotides are TGCGCCAGCAGCCAAGGGACAGGGGCCGGGAAAACCTACGAGCAGTACTTC. Translation gives CASSQGTGAGKTYEQYF. Full variable domain (missing parts from reference TRBV5-1 and TRBJ2-7): KAGVTQTPRYLIKTRGQQVTLSCSPISGHRSVSWYQQTPGQGLQFLFEYFSETQRNKGNFPGRFSGRQFSNSRSEMNVSTLELGDSALYLCASSQGTGAGKTYEQYFGPGTRLTVT.

The rearrangement links TRBV5-5 to TRBJ2-5, with D possibly being TRBD2 (7 bases). CDR1 is SGHKS and CDR2 is YYEKEE in the germline V gene (reference sequence). The V end lost 3 bases, the J end lost 4 bases, and 19 bases lay between the germline ends. CDR3 length: 16 amino acids. The chain's CDR3 is CASSSSFVGGGETQYF. Written as DNA, the CDR3 is TGTGCCAGCAGCTCCTCCTTTGTGGGAGGGGGAGAGACCCAGTACTTC.

J is TRBJ2-5 and V is TRBV2, with D perhaps matching TRBD1 (6 bases). Germline CDR1 is SNHLY and CDR2 is FYNNEI. Trimming removed 4 bases at V and 1 base at J, with 7 bases between. This CDR3 region has 13 residues. Here the CDR3 reads CASSATGQETQYF. The CDR3 DNA reads as TGTGCCAGCAGTGCGACAGGCCAAGAGACCCAGTACTTC.

This clone was observed a single time. Here the CDR3 reads CASSLTFGLDLGGTGYEQYF. The CDR3 region has the DNA TGTGCCAGCAGCTTAACGTTTGGGCTTGATCTAGGAGGGACTGGCTACGAGCAGTACTTC. J is TRBJ2-7 and V is TRBV11-3, with D possibly being TRBD2 (6 bases). Germline CDR1 reads SGHNT; CDR2 reads YENEEA. The CDR3 runs to 20 residues. V lost 2 bases and J 3 bases, leaving 29 bases between the germline ends.

This sequence joins TRBV13 and TRBJ2-5, with 12 nucleotides matching TRBD2. Germline CDR1 reads PRHDT; CDR2 reads FYEKMQ (reference sequence). CDR3 length: 15 residues. V shed 6 bases, J shed 3 bases, and the junction held 5 bases outside the gene matches. CDR3 nucleotides: TGTGCCAGCAGATATCGGACTAGCGGGGAAGAGACCCAGTACTTC. Its protein is CASRYRTSGEETQYF.

The chain employs TRBV10-2 and TRBJ1-1; D is uncertain. The CDR3 runs 15 residues. Trimming took off 2 bases at V and 0 bases at J, with 10 bases between the two ends. Germline CDR1 and CDR2: WSHSY and SAAADI. CDR3 sequence reads: CASSEVEGLNTEAFF. In DNA, the CDR3 is TGCGCCAGCAGTGAGGTGGAGGGCCTGAACACTGAAGCTTTCTTT.

The chain couples TRBV9 to TRBJ1-1; 8 bases fit TRBD1. CDR1 is SGDLS and CDR2 is YYNGEE in the germline V gene. The length of the CDR3 is 15 residues. Unmatched junction bases numbered 7, after V lost 2 bases and J lost 4 bases. Here the CDR3 DNA reads TGTGCCAGCAGCGTCGAAGGACAGGGAAGCACTGAAGCTTTCTTT. Translated, it gives CASSVEGQGSTEAFF.

The rearrangement links TRBV28 to TRBJ1-2; D is ambiguous. The CDR3 runs to 15 residues. Trimming removed 5 bases at V and 5 bases at J, with 18 bases between. Germline lookup yields CDR1 MDHEN and CDR2 SYDVKM. The CDR3 sequence: CASSLPRGLKYGYTF. The CDR3 DNA reads as TGTGCCAGCAGTCTCCCACGGGGATTGAAGTATGGCTACACCTTC.

V usage is TRBV18 and J usage is TRBJ2-2; a weak D match, TRBD2 (6 bases). Trimming left V 6 bases short and J 5 bases short, with 16 bases between. Germline V gene data show CDR1 as KGHSH and CDR2 as LQKENI. The CDR3 totals 15 residues. The CDR3 DNA sequence: TGTGCCAGCTCCCCTGCGTGGGGGGAAACCGGGGAGCTGTTTTTT. This encodes CASSPAWGETGELFF. The full variable domain, its missing parts supplied by reference TRBV18 and TRBJ2-2, is NAGVMQNPRHLVRRRGQEARLRCSPMKGHSHVYWYRQLPEEGLKFMVYLQKENIIDESGMPKERFSAEFPKEGPSILRIQQVVRGDSAAYFCASSPAWGETGELFFGEGSRLTVL.

The chain has TRBV25-1 and TRBJ1-2; no definite D call. The germline V and J ends were trimmed by 6 bases and 8 bases, with 10 bases remaining between them. Germline values: CDR1 MGHDK, CDR2 SYGVNS. The CDR3 length is 11 residues. The CDR3 nucleotides read TGTGCCAGCAGCGGGGTCGGGGGCTACACCTTC. Its protein product is CASSGVGGYTF.

Only one count was recorded for this clone. The chain couples TRBV5-5 to TRBJ2-5, with TRBD1 identical over 10 bases. The V and J ends lost 5 bases and 6 bases, in that order; junction bases with no gene match: 10. Germline CDR1 is SGHKS and CDR2 is YYEKEE (reference sequence). There are 15 residues in the CDR3. CDR3 DNA: TGTGCCAGCAGTTTAGGACAGGGGGGCGTGAAGACCCAGTACTTC. Translated: CASSLGQGGVKTQYF. The variable domain in full, completed from reference TRBV5-5 and TRBJ2-5, reads DAGVTQSPTHLIKTRGQQVTLRCSPISGHKSVSWYQQVLGQGPQFIFQYYEKEERGRGNFPDRFSARQFPNYSSELNVNALLLGDSALYLCASSLGQGGVKTQYFGPGTRLLVL.

The chain combines TRBV2 with TRBJ2-1; 7 bases match TRBD2. CDR1 is SNHLY and CDR2 is FYNNEI in the germline V gene. The ends lost 2 bases at V and 5 bases at J; junction bases unmatched: 9. This CDR3 is built from 16 residues. Here the CDR3 DNA reads TGTGCCAGCAGTGAACCCGAGGGAGGGCCCGACAATGAGCAGTTCTTC. Protein: CASSEPEGGPDNEQFF.

The chain joins TRBV7-2 to TRBJ2-1; 7 bases map to TRBD1. The V segment lost 5 bases and the J segment 9 bases; nucleotides outside the gene matches: 4. Looked up from germline, CDR1 is SGHTA and CDR2 is FQGNSA. The CDR3 is 12 residues long. The CDR3 sequence: CASSTGVGEQFF. In DNA form, the CDR3 reads TGTGCCAGCAGCACAGGGGTGGGTGAGCAGTTCTTC.

The rearrangement uses TRBV15 and TRBJ2-7; 8 bases map to TRBD2. V lost 0 bases to trimming and J lost 2 bases; unmatched junction nucleotides: 3. Germline V gives CDR1 LNHNV, CDR2 YYDKDF (reference sequence). The CDR3 totals 15 residues. The CDR3: CATSRDPGGPYEQYF. CDR3 sequence (DNA): TGTGCCACCAGCAGAGATCCGGGAGGGCCCTACGAGCAGTACTTC. The complete variable domain, with remaining parts taken from reference TRBV15 and TRBJ2-7, reads DAMVIQNPRYQVTQFGKPVTLSCSQTLNHNVMYWYQQKSSQAPKLLFHYYDKDFNNEADTPDNFQSRRPNTSFCFLDIRSPGLGDTAMYLCATSRDPGGPYEQYFGPGTRLTVT.

This chain joins TRBV6-5 and TRBJ1-1, with D unresolved. V shed 6 bases and J shed 1 base, with 15 bases lying between them. The CDR3 is 15 amino acids. CDR1 and CDR2 from the germline V gene are MNHEY and SVGAGI. For the CDR3, the DNA is TGTGCCAGCAGCCCCTTCTCGGCAGGGAACACTGAAGCTTTCTTT. This sequence encodes CASSPFSAGNTEAFF.

The chain joins TRBV10-3 to TRBJ2-2; possibly TRBD1 for D (5 bases). The CDR3 is 15 amino acids. Germline lookup yields CDR1 ENHRY and CDR2 SYGVKD. The V end was cut by 2 bases, the J end by 1 base, with 8 bases between. The CDR3 reads CAISEGRGNTGELFF. CDR3 DNA sequence: TGTGCCATCAGTGAGGGAAGGGGGAACACCGGGGAGCTGTTTTTT.

V and J are TRBV29-1 and TRBJ2-1; tentatively, D is TRBD1 (5 bases). V lost 6 bases, J lost 0 bases, and 9 bases lay in between. The CDR3 loop spans 13 amino acids. Per germline, CDR1 SQVTM and CDR2 ANQGSEA. As DNA, the CDR3 is TGCAGCGTCTACAGGAGCTCCTACAATGAGCAGTTCTTC. This encodes CSVYRSSYNEQFF.

The chain is built from TRBV13 and TRBJ2-7; 8 nucleotides line up with TRBD1. CDR1 is PRHDT and CDR2 is FYEKMQ in the germline V gene (reference sequence). V shed 6 bases, J shed 2 bases, and the junction held 3 bases outside the gene matches. The CDR3 sequence is 13 residues long. CDR3: CASRQGAAYEQYF. The CDR3 DNA follows: TGTGCCAGCAGGCAGGGGGCGGCCTACGAGCAGTACTTC.

The rearrangement uses TRBV7-6 and TRBJ1-1; no reliable D call. V shed 2 bases and J shed 8 bases, with 9 bases lying between them. The CDR3 loop spans 12 amino acids. Germline V gives CDR1 SGHVS, CDR2 FNYEAQ. The CDR3 spells CASSLPGGEAFF. CDR3 sequence (DNA): TGTGCCAGCAGCTTACCAGGAGGGGAAGCTTTCTTT.

The rearrangement uses TRBV28 and TRBJ2-1; D is perhaps TRBD2 (6 bases). The V gene's germline CDR1 is MDHEN and CDR2 SYDVKM. The ends were cut back, 6 bases at V and 11 bases at J, with 11 bases in the middle. The CDR3 has 11 amino acids. The CDR3, as DNA: TGTGCCAGCAGGAAGGACTACAAGCAGTTCTTC. This gives the protein CASRKDYKQFF. The full variable domain, with the rest looked up from reference TRBV28 and TRBJ2-1, is DVKVTQSSRYLVKRTGEKVFLECVQDMDHENMFWYRQDPGLGLRLIYFSYDVKMKEKGDIPEGYSVSREKKERFSLILESASTNQTSMYLCASRKDYKQFFGPGTRLTVL.